Following are 30 T cell receptor beta chains from one sample sequenced in a study of T cell responses to AZD1222 COVID-19 vaccine. TCRdb's table, derived via immunoSEQ multiplex PCR, lists solely in-frame clones and lacks some. Of tens of thousands of clones in the sample, about 90% were seen once. The material was peripheral blood, obtained on day 0 of AZD1222 vaccination. The receptors here all came from an adult in good health.

The chain is built from TRBV4-2 and TRBJ1-1, with TRBD1 as a possible D gene (6 bases). Germline CDR1 LGHNA, CDR2 YNFKEQ. Trimming shortened V by 1 base and J by 0 bases, and 9 bases separated the two germline ends. The CDR3 contains 15 residues. CDR3 nucleotides: TGTGCCAGCAGCCAAGGGGCAGGGGTGAACACTGAAGCTTTCTTT. This sequence encodes CASSQGAGVNTEAFF.

This clone was counted at least ten times. The genes are TRBV24-1 and TRBJ1-5; 8 bases map to TRBD1. The germline gives CDR1 KGHDR, CDR2 SFDVKD. The J segment lost 1 base and the V segment lost 9 bases, leaving 4 bases of the junction unmatched. The CDR3 loop spans 14 amino acids. CDR3 sequence reads: CATAGQGSNQPQHF. For the CDR3, the DNA is TGTGCCACCGCCGGACAGGGAAGCAATCAGCCCCAGCATTTT.

This chain uses TRBV27 with TRBJ1-2; 7 bases match TRBD1. Germline assignment: CDR1 MNHEY and CDR2 SMNVEV (reference sequence). CDR3 length: 14 residues. V lost 4 bases, J lost 7 bases, and 9 bases stayed unmatched. The DNA of the CDR3 is TGTGCCAGCAGTTCTCACGACAGGGTGGGTGGCTACACCTTC. It encodes CASSSHDRVGGYTF.

The genes are TRBV28 and TRBJ1-4; a possible D gene is TRBD1 (5 bases). With 3 bases removed from V and 8 bases from J, the gap between germline ends came to 19 bases. The CDR3 extends over 16 amino acids. The V gene's germline CDR1 is MDHEN and CDR2 SYDVKM. Here the CDR3 DNA reads TGTGCCAGCAGTTTTCCCCAGGGCCGAGGACGCGAAAAACTGTTTTTT. The encoded protein is CASSFPQGRGREKLFF.

This chain joins TRBV6-2 or TRBV6-3 and TRBJ1-5; D is perhaps TRBD1 (6 bases). This CDR3 region has 15 residues. V was cut by 2 bases and J by 2 bases, with 10 bases left in between. Germline V gene data show CDR1 as MNHEY and CDR2 as SVGEGT. CDR3 sequence: CASSYGGPGNQPQHF. CDR3 nucleotide sequence: TGTGCCAGCAGTTACGGGGGGCCAGGCAATCAGCCCCAGCATTTT.

The V call is TRBV14, the J call TRBJ2-1; D may match TRBD1 or TRBD2 (5 bases each). Germline values: CDR1 SGHDN, CDR2 FVKESK. Trimming removed 1 base from V and 0 bases from J, with 10 bases in between. The CDR3 runs 16 residues. This chain's CDR3 is CASSQAGTSSYNEQFF. The CDR3 nucleotides are TGTGCCAGCAGCCAAGCGGGGACCAGCTCCTACAATGAGCAGTTCTTC.

DNA of the CDR3: TGTGCCAGCAGCGTAGGCTTCAATGAGCAGTTCTTC. Protein: CASSVGFNEQFF. The chain links TRBV9 to TRBJ2-1; D remains unclear. The V gene lost 0 bases and the J gene lost 6 bases, with 4 bases spanning the gap. The germline gives CDR1 SGDLS, CDR2 YYNGEE. The CDR3 is 12 amino acids.

CDR3 DNA sequence: TGCAGTGCTAGTGAACAAGGGTGGAATGAAAAACTGTTTTTT. This translates into CSASEQGWNEKLFF. V gene TRBV20-1 combines with J gene TRBJ1-4; D gene unclear. Between the trimmed V and J ends, which lost 3 bases and 5 bases, there was a span of 13 bases. CDR1 is DFQATT, CDR2 SNEGSKA, per germline (reference sequence). The CDR3 is 14 amino acids.

This clone was detected only a few times. CDR3: CAWSSTSGTDTQYF. CDR3 sequence (DNA): TGTGCCTGGAGTTCGACTAGCGGTACAGATACGCAGTATTTT. V is TRBV30 and J is TRBJ2-3, with 9 bases matching TRBD2. V lost 2 bases and J lost 3; bases outside the gene matches: 3. Germline CDR1 reads GTSNPN; CDR2 reads SVGIG (reference sequence). The CDR3 runs 14 residues.

The chain joins TRBV7-6 to TRBJ2-7; D not resolved. The length of the CDR3 is 17 residues. Per the germline V gene, CDR1 is SGHVS and CDR2 is FNYEAQ. V was clipped by 0 bases and J by 0 bases, with 15 bases between them. For the CDR3, the DNA is TGTGCCAGCAGCTTAGCTCCCCCCTCTAGGAGCTCCTACGAGCAGTACTTC. Protein product: CASSLAPPSRSSYEQYF.

V gene TRBV30 combines with J gene TRBJ1-3, with 8 nucleotides matching TRBD1. The germline V gene has CDR1 GTSNPN and CDR2 SVGIG (reference sequence). After removal of 2 bases from V and 0 bases from J, the junction contained 3 bases not matched to a gene. This CDR3 is 15 amino acids long. The CDR3 here is CAWSRQGISGNTIYF. As DNA, the CDR3 is TGTGCCTGGAGTCGACAGGGGATCTCTGGAAACACCATATATTTT.

This chain links TRBV10-1 with TRBJ1-2; D is uncertain. The CDR3 length is 11 residues. Germline V gene sequence: CDR1 WNHNN, CDR2 SYGVQD (reference sequence). V shed 4 bases and J shed 4 bases, with 4 bases lying between them. In nucleotides, the CDR3 is TGCGCCAGCAGTGCCGGCTATGGCTACACCTTC. Translating gives CASSAGYGYTF.

The chain has TRBV19 and TRBJ1-1; possibly TRBD1 for D (5 bases). This CDR3 is 15 amino acids long. Germline V gene lookup returns CDR1 LNHDA and CDR2 SQIVND (reference sequence). Trimming removed 7 bases at V and 0 bases at J, with 15 bases between. For the CDR3, the DNA is TGTGCCAGTAAGGGCGCAGGGCGAATGAACACTGAAGCTTTCTTT. This codes for CASKGAGRMNTEAFF.

The chain combines TRBV20-1 with TRBJ2-3; TRBD2 agrees at 7 bases. Trimming cost V 3 bases and J 2 bases; bases outside gene matches: 11. Per the germline V gene, CDR1 is DFQATT and CDR2 is SNEGSKA (reference sequence). The CDR3 is made up of 16 amino acids. CDR3 sequence reads: CSASSAGGSSTDTQYF. CDR3 nucleotides: TGCAGTGCTAGTTCTGCCGGGGGGTCTTCCACAGATACGCAGTATTTT.

This chain links TRBV5-5 with TRBJ2-5; D not resolved. CDR1 and CDR2 from the germline V gene are SGHKS and YYEKEE (reference sequence). The CDR3 has 11 residues. Trimming pared 0 bases from V and 3 bases from J, leaving 0 bases between. CDR3 sequence reads: CASSLEETQYF. In DNA form, the CDR3 reads TGTGCCAGCAGCTTGGAAGAGACCCAGTACTTC.

J is TRBJ1-1 and V is TRBV4-3; possible D gene TRBD1, 5 bases. The germline CDR1 and CDR2 sequences are LGHNA and YSLEER. This CDR3 has 16 amino acids. V was trimmed by 0 bases and J by 0 bases, leaving 11 bases between them. The CDR3 DNA reads TGCGCCAGCAGCCAAGATTGGGGCCAGATGAACACTGAAGCTTTCTTT. Its translation is CASSQDWGQMNTEAFF.

This CDR3 reads CASSLHPEGAVNTEAFF. CDR3 DNA sequence: TGCGCCAGCAGCCTACACCCCGAGGGGGCAGTGAACACTGAAGCTTTCTTT. V and J are TRBV4-1 and TRBJ1-1; TRBD1 matches 7 bases. The CDR3 is made up of 17 amino acids. Losses at the gene ends were 4 bases for V and 0 bases for J; bases not matched to a gene: 11. Germline lookup yields CDR1 MGHRA and CDR2 YSYEKL.

V is TRBV19 and J is TRBJ2-1; TRBD1 agrees at 9 bases. Germline CDR1 LNHDA, CDR2 SQIVND (reference sequence). The CDR3 length is 16 residues. Trimming took 1 base from V and 5 from J; bases not matched to a gene: 6. The CDR3 protein is CASSIVYRGRDNEQFF. The CDR3 DNA follows: TGTGCCAGTAGTATAGTGTACAGGGGGCGCGACAATGAGCAGTTCTTC.

The chain has TRBV15 and TRBJ1-3, with D maybe TRBD1 (5 bases). From germline, CDR1 is LNHNV and CDR2 YYDKDF (reference sequence). Trimming cost V 3 bases and J 1 base, with 10 bases left between them. There are 15 residues in the CDR3. The CDR3 loop reads CATSRGGRSGNTIYF. The CDR3 DNA follows: TGTGCCACCAGCAGGGGGGGACGGTCTGGAAACACCATATATTTT. Using reference TRBV15 and TRBJ1-3 for the parts outside the CDR3, the full variable domain is DAMVIQNPRYQVTQFGKPVTLSCSQTLNHNVMYWYQQKSSQAPKLLFHYYDKDFNNEADTPDNFQSRRPNTSFCFLDIRSPGLGDTAMYLCATSRGGRSGNTIYFGEGSWLTVV.

This rearrangement joins TRBV28 to TRBJ1-2; D remains unclear. Germline V lookup: CDR1 MDHEN, CDR2 SYDVKM. The germline V and J ends were trimmed by 1 base and 6 bases, with 9 bases remaining between them. The CDR3 is 13 residues long. CDR3 residues: CASSLYPADGYTF. The CDR3 nucleotides read TGTGCCAGCAGTTTATACCCCGCAGATGGCTACACCTTC.

This chain joins TRBV7-9 and TRBJ2-7, with TRBD2 identical over 9 bases. V trimming: 0 bases; J trimming: 5 bases; junction bases outside the gene matches: 11. From germline, CDR1 is SEHNR and CDR2 FQNEAQ (reference sequence). The CDR3 spans 17 residues. CDR3 sequence reads: CASSLAFGGRAIDEQYF. The CDR3 DNA is TGTGCCAGCAGCTTAGCTTTTGGCGGGAGGGCCATAGACGAGCAGTACTTC.

The chain uses TRBV11-3 and TRBJ2-5; the match to TRBD2 covers 10 bases. Germline V gene sequence: CDR1 SGHNT, CDR2 YENEEA. V shed 5 bases, J shed 4 bases, and the junction held 16 bases outside the gene matches. The length of the CDR3 is 18 residues. The CDR3 loop is CASSRGRIAGGMGETQYF. For the CDR3, the DNA is TGTGCCAGCAGCCGCGGGCGGATAGCGGGGGGTATGGGAGAGACCCAGTACTTC. Supplemented by reference TRBV11-3 and TRBJ2-5, the full variable domain reads EAGVVQSPRYKIIEKKQPVAFWCNPISGHNTLYWYLQNLGQGPELLIRYENEEAVDDSQLPKDRFSAERLKGVDSTLKIQPAELGDSAVYLCASSRGRIAGGMGETQYFGPGTRLLVL.

This chain joins TRBV5-1 and TRBJ1-1, with TRBD1 as a possible D gene (6 bases). The CDR3 runs 12 residues. V lost 1 base and J lost 10, with 11 bases in between. CDR1 is SGHRS, CDR2 YFSETQ, per germline. The CDR3 reads CASSLTQGGAFF. CDR3 coding DNA: TGCGCCAGCAGCTTGACACAGGGAGGAGCTTTCTTT.

This CDR3 is CASSLEGTGSLYGYTF. In nucleotides, the CDR3 is TGTGCCAGCAGCTTAGAAGGGACAGGGTCTTTGTATGGCTACACCTTC. This chain links TRBV11-3 with TRBJ1-2; TRBD1 matches 9 bases. CDR1 and CDR2 from the germline V gene are SGHNT and YENEEA. The CDR3 is made up of 16 amino acids. V shed 0 bases and J 5 bases; nucleotides not matched to a gene: 7.

The J gene is TRBJ1-4, the V gene TRBV5-1; D gene ambiguous. The V end lost 0 bases, the J end lost 4 bases, and 10 bases lay between the germline ends. Germline V gives CDR1 SGHRS, CDR2 YFSETQ. The CDR3 has 15 amino acids. Here the CDR3 reads CASSLAQTSNEKLFF. The CDR3 DNA reads TGCGCCAGCAGCTTGGCACAGACAAGTAATGAAAAACTGTTTTTT.

This rearrangement joins TRBV5-4 to TRBJ1-3; D ambiguous. The V gene lost 4 bases and the J gene lost 5 bases, with 10 bases spanning the gap. CDR3 length: 13 residues. Per germline, CDR1 SGHNT and CDR2 YYREEE (reference sequence). CDR3 sequence: CASSPQGRNTIYF. DNA for the CDR3: TGTGCCAGCAGCCCGCAAGGAAGAAACACCATATATTTT. Using reference TRBV5-4 and TRBJ1-3 for the parts outside the CDR3, the full variable domain is ETGVTQSPTHLIKTRGQQVTLRCSSQSGHNTVSWYQQALGQGPQFIFQYYREEENGRGNFPPRFSGLQFPNYSSELNVNALELDDSALYLCASSPQGRNTIYFGEGSWLTVV.

This clone was seen only once. J is TRBJ2-1 and V is TRBV28; 11 bases align to TRBD1. CDR1 and CDR2 (germline): MDHEN, SYDVKM. V shed 8 bases and J 0 bases; nucleotides not matched to a gene: 15. This CDR3 spans 19 amino acids. DNA for the CDR3: TGTGCCAGCCTGGGACAGGGGGTCATCGGGTCGAGCTCCTACAATGAGCAGTTCTTC. It yields the protein CASLGQGVIGSSSYNEQFF.

The chain uses TRBV3-1 (or the pseudogene TRBV3-2) and TRBJ2-1; the match to TRBD2 covers 12 bases. CDR3 length: 15 residues. CDR1 is LGHDT and CDR2 is YNNKEL in the germline V gene (reference sequence). Losses at the gene ends were 4 bases for V and 4 bases for J; bases not matched to a gene: 2. CDR3 region: CASSLGLAGYNEQFF. For the CDR3, the DNA is TGTGCCAGCAGCCTCGGACTAGCGGGGTACAATGAGCAGTTCTTC.

V usage is TRBV2 and J usage is TRBJ2-5, with D possibly called TRBD1 or TRBD2 (5 bases each). The CDR3 is 14 residues long. The germline V and J ends were trimmed by 6 bases and 4 bases, with 15 bases remaining between them. Germline lookup yields CDR1 SNHLY and CDR2 FYNNEI. The CDR3 loop is CASRELGGVETQYF. CDR3 nucleotide sequence: TGTGCCAGCAGGGAGCTTGGGGGTGTAGAGACCCAGTACTTC.

J is TRBJ2-7 and V is TRBV19; 7 nucleotides align to TRBD1. After removal of 7 bases from V and 1 base from J, the junction contained 7 bases not matched to a gene. This CDR3 spans 14 amino acids. From germline, CDR1 is LNHDA and CDR2 SQIVND (reference sequence). The CDR3 DNA reads TGTGCCAGTAAGGAGACAGGGTGGTCCTACGAGCAGTACTTC. It specifies CASKETGWSYEQYF. The whole variable domain, filled in from reference TRBV19 and TRBJ2-7, reads DGGITQSPKYLFRKEGQNVTLSCEQNLNHDAMYWYRQDPGQGLRLIYYSQIVNDFQKGDIAEGYSVSREKKESFPLTVTSAQKNPTAFYLCASKETGWSYEQYFGPGTRLTVT.